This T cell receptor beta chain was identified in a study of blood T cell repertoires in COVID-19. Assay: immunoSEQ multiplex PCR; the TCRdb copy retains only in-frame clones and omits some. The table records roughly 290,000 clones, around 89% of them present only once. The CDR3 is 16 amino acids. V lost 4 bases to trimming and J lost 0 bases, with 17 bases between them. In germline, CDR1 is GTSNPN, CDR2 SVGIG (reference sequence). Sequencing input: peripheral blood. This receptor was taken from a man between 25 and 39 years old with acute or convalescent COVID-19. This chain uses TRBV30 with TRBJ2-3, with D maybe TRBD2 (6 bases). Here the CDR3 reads CAWTNSGTTSTDTQYF. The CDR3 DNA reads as TGTGCCTGGACGAATAGCGGCACCACTAGCACAGATACGCAGTATTTT.